This record looks at one TCR beta chain sequence and its context. The method was immunoSEQ multiplex PCR; TCRdb's version includes in-frame clones alone and lacks a portion of them. There are about 52,000 clones in the sample; roughly 82% occur only once, and approximately 1.5% lies in the top ten. With V trimmed by 1 base and J by 3 bases, 3 bases remained unmatched. The CDR3 runs to 15 residues. Germline V gene sequence: CDR1 SEHNR, CDR2 FQNEAQ (reference sequence). Indicated time point: pretreatment peripheral blood. The sample originates from a study of PD-L1 blockade in urothelial cancer. This TCR came from a man aged 50 to 59 with urothelial cancer. Sample: PBMCs, taken around atezolizumab (anti-PD-L1) treatment. This chain uses TRBV7-9 with TRBJ1-2, with TRBD1 matching 9 bases. CDR3: CASSLDRDRDYGYTF. CDR3 DNA: TGTGCCAGCAGCTTAGACCGGGACAGGGACTATGGCTACACCTTC.